These T cell receptor beta chains were read from a single sample in a study of T cells in Graves' hyperthyroidism and ophthalmopathy. Via MiXCR, TCRdb re-called the multiplex PCR reads, giving one row per CDR3 protein. The sample has about 260,000 distinct CDR3 sequences, roughly 22% seen once. The material sequenced was blood. Receptor source: a man aged 30 to 45 with Graves' ophthalmopathy. Both conserved end residues are part of each CDR3.

j_call v_call cdr3_aa
TRBJ1-1 TRBV7-3 CASSFGGYTEAFF
TRBJ1-1 TRBV3-1 CASSQEGRGYTEAFF
TRBJ1-1 TRBV28 CASSSTTEAFF
TRBJ1-5 TRBV6-1 CASNLGVGQPQHF
TRBJ2-3 TRBV29-1 CSVDPAGGYIGSTDTQYF
TRBJ2-6 TRBV12-3/TRBV12-4 CASSDRASSGANVLTF
TRBJ2-7 TRBV7-6 CASSRGLAGIYEQYF
TRBJ2-1 TRBV24-1 CATSDFVGDRVSSYNEQFF
TRBJ2-3 TRBV20-1 CSASRGLDGTDTQYF
TRBJ1-5 TRBV28 CASSLQRGVRNQPQHF
TRBJ1-5 TRBV18 CASSPRPLMGDQPQHF
TRBJ2-5 TRBV20-1 CSGLAKETQYF
TRBJ1-3 TRBV2 CASSGGGNTIYF
TRBJ1-2 TRBV10-3 CAISDIVAGYTF
TRBJ1-5 TRBV15 CATSRDRIKPSNQPQHF
TRBJ1-6 TRBV3-1 CASSPTGSNSPLHF
TRBJ2-7 TRBV20-1 CSAHSGTGFGEQYF
TRBJ2-2 TRBV3-1 CASSPLAAGELFF
TRBJ2-7 TRBV28 CASSLRQENYEQYF
TRBJ2-2 TRBV20-1 CSARWRGGTGELFF
TRBJ1-1 TRBV9 CASSVGTGRNTEAFF
TRBJ2-5 TRBV6-2/TRBV6-3 CASSPSRRGIEETQYF
TRBJ1-1 TRBV20-1 CSAPGQGALNTEAFF
TRBJ2-2 TRBV13 CASSAVMSGSWELFF
TRBJ1-2 TRBV24-1 CATGTGTNYGCTF
TRBJ2-3 TRBV7-9 CASSFSGEDTQYF
TRBJ1-1 TRBV7-3 CASSLSRTGYTEAFF